This T cell receptor (beta chain) originates from a study of blood T cell repertoires in COVID-19. The CDR3 covers 14 residues. V was cut by 1 base and J by 0 bases, with 4 bases left in between. CDR1 and CDR2 (germline): KGHSH, LQKENI. The sample holds a few counts of this clone. Generated by immunoSEQ multiplex PCR, the TCRdb table keeps only in-frame clones and is missing some. This table has 200,000 to 250,000 clones, 75% to 90% appearing once. Sequenced: PBMCs or T cells enriched from blood (not recorded which). The V call is TRBV18, the J call TRBJ1-3; D unclear. The TCR originated in a man between 45 and 60 years old who had been exposed to COVID-19. The CDR3 here is CASSPRHSGNTIYF. DNA of the CDR3: TGTGCCAGCTCACCACGACACTCTGGAAACACCATATATTTT.